The entry below describes one T cell receptor beta chain. Authors' methods: Reference gene primers were amplified, and this amplification served to estimate nucleated cell counts. Assay: immunoSEQ multiplex PCR; the TCRdb copy retains only in-frame clones and omits some. V and J calls and clone size come straight from that table; D and trimming were deduced from the DNA. The data contain under 350,000 clones, 83% of them singletons. This sample is drawn from a study of blood T cell repertoires in COVID-19. Whole-study context: T cells, B-cell-depleted T cells, or PBMCs provided the cDNA or gDNA that served as material.

Per germline, CDR1 SGHTA and CDR2 FQGNSA. Trimming removed 4 bases from V and 6 bases from J, with 14 bases in between. CDR3 size: 14 residues. Sequencing used peripheral blood. The source is a woman aged 45-65 years who had recovered from COVID-19. V gene TRBV7-2 combines with J gene TRBJ2-3; D is perhaps TRBD2 (5 bases). The CDR3 nucleotides are TGTGCCAGCAGCTCCGGACTCCTAGGGGATACGCAGTATTTT. Encoded protein: CASSSGLLGDTQYF.